This TCR beta chain is drawn from a study of human T cells and chemical hapten exposure. Noted time point: patch test 2, 6 weeks after DPC sensitization. Treatment given: therapeutic diphenylcyclopropenone sensitization with weekly scalp DPC. Separate cDNA molecules received unique molecular identifiers, which the library attached to them. TCRdb reprocessed the RACE reads via MiXCR and lists one record per CDR3 protein. The table shows 80,000 to 95,000 distinct CDR3 sequences, with 9.5% to 12% occurring only once. This CDR3 is 13 amino acids long. Germline V gene sequence: CDR1 SGHVS, CDR2 FQNEAQ. The V end lost 5 bases, the J end lost 5 bases, and 13 bases lay between the germline ends. This clonotype has more than one count but fewer than ten.

The gene calls are TRBV7-8 and TRBJ2-7; possibly TRBD1 or TRBD2 for D (5 bases each). The sequences come from whole blood, collected in connection with sensitization to the hapten diphenylcyclopropenone (DPC). The sequence was obtained from a middle-aged man with alopecia areata. Some clones in this sample may be carry-over from other donors' samples. CDR3: CASSPQLGDEQYF. CDR3 bases: TGTGCCAGCAGCCCGCAGTTGGGGGACGAGCAGTACTTC.